These 31 T cell receptor beta chains share one sample of origin, sequenced in a study of vaccination and CD4 T cells after COVID-19. Treatment given: approximately nine-day PBMC culture with coronavirus spike peptide pools or control peptides (ViraFEST assay). With the Oncomine TCR Beta short-read assay, DNA from cultured CD4+ T cells was sequenced. TCRdb re-called the PCR reads through MiXCR, storing one row per CDR3 protein. The profile shows more than 3,000 distinct CDR3 sequences, around two fifths of them singletons. For these TCRs, the target antigens are not known. Sequencing input: CD4+ T cells from blood, cultured in vitro. These receptors were taken from a human donor who had recovered from COVID-19.

The CDR3 sequence is CASSLRRGETDTQYF. For the CDR3, the DNA is TGTGCCAGCAGCTTAAGGCGGGGGGAGACAGATACGCAGTATTTT. The chain joins TRBV7-2 to TRBJ2-3, with TRBD2 matching over 8 bases. The CDR3 is made up of 15 amino acids. The V gene end was trimmed by 2 bases and the J gene end by 3 bases; junction bases not matched to a gene: 4. Germline V CDR1 and CDR2: SGHTA, FQGNSA.

The rearrangement links TRBV7-9 to TRBJ2-7; D is perhaps TRBD2 (6 bases). CDR3 size: 14 residues. Trimming removed 4 bases at V and 3 bases at J, with 13 bases between. CDR1 and CDR2 from the germline V gene are SEHNR and FQNEAQ (reference sequence). CDR3 sequence reads: CASSYIGGNYEQYF. The CDR3 DNA is TGTGCCAGCAGCTACATCGGGGGAAACTACGAGCAGTACTTC.

The rearrangement links TRBV29-1 to TRBJ2-2; 11 nucleotides match TRBD1. V gave up 3 bases and J gave up 5 bases; unmatched junction bases: 2. From germline, CDR1 is SQVTM and CDR2 ANQGSEA. The CDR3 sequence is 14 residues long. DNA for the CDR3: TGCAGCGTTGATGGGACAGGGGGAACCGGGGAGCTGTTTTTT. Its translation: CSVDGTGGTGELFF.

The chain couples TRBV29-1 to TRBJ2-2, with D possibly being TRBD1 (7 bases). This CDR3 is 16 amino acids long. CDR1 SQVTM and CDR2 ANQGSEA come from the germline V gene. V lost 4 bases and J 5 bases, leaving 20 bases between the germline ends. The CDR3, as DNA: TGCAGCGTTGGAGAGGGTGGAGGGGGCAGGACCGGGGAGCTGTTTTTT. Translated, it gives CSVGEGGGGRTGELFF.

The rearrangement links TRBV9 to TRBJ2-2; 7 positions match TRBD1. The CDR3 has 18 amino acids. V shed 0 bases, J shed 5 bases, and the junction held 13 bases outside the gene matches. CDR1 and CDR2 (germline): SGDLS, YYNGEE. The CDR3, as DNA: TGTGCCAGCAGCGTAGGGGTTGATCGGACAGGTCGGACCGGGGAGCTGTTTTTT. This sequence encodes CASSVGVDRTGRTGELFF.

The chain recombines TRBV10-2 with TRBJ1-1; 7 bases fit TRBD1. The CDR3 contains 14 residues. Germline CDR1 is WSHSY and CDR2 is SAAADI. Losses at the gene ends were 7 bases for V and 3 bases for J; bases not matched to a gene: 8. The CDR3, as DNA: TGCGCCAGCAAGGGACAGTCTCGCCACACTGAAGCTTTCTTT. This sequence encodes CASKGQSRHTEAFF.

In this sample, this clonotype turned up a few times. The rearrangement joins TRBV7-2 to TRBJ2-4, with a tentative D call TRBD2 (6 bases). Per germline, CDR1 SGHTA and CDR2 FQGNSA. The CDR3 is made up of 14 amino acids. Trimming pared 1 base from V and 6 bases from J, leaving 10 bases between. The CDR3 DNA reads TGTGCCAGCAGCTTAGGGGGGGACGGAAACATTCAGTACTTC. Its translation: CASSLGGDGNIQYF.

The chain uses TRBV2 and TRBJ1-1; D gene ambiguous. Trimming stripped 4 bases from V and 1 base from J, with 7 bases between. CDR1 and CDR2 (germline): SNHLY, FYNNEI. The CDR3 is 13 amino acids. CDR3 protein: CASSAQENTEAFF. CDR3 in DNA: TGTGCCAGCAGTGCACAAGAGAACACTGAAGCTTTCTTT.

This clonotype was seen a single time. J is TRBJ2-5 and V is TRBV6-1; D may be TRBD1 (5 bases). The CDR3 spans 13 residues. The ends were cut back, 6 bases at V and 3 bases at J, with 11 bases in the middle. Looked up from germline, CDR1 is MNHNS and CDR2 is SASEGT. CDR3 loop: CASSPQGEETQYF. CDR3 coding DNA: TGTGCCAGCAGCCCCCAGGGCGAAGAGACCCAGTACTTC.

This clonotype was seen a handful of times. The CDR3 protein is CSAVVSGFEQFF. The CDR3 nucleotides are TGCAGTGCTGTCGTATCCGGTTTTGAGCAGTTCTTC. The J gene is TRBJ2-1, the V gene TRBV20-1, with D unclear. Germline lookup yields CDR1 DFQATT and CDR2 SNEGSKA (reference sequence). Trimming took 5 bases from V and 9 from J, leaving 14 bases between them. This CDR3 contains 12 residues.

This clonotype appeared a single time. The J gene is TRBJ2-1, the V gene TRBV20-1; D not certain. Germline V gene sequence: CDR1 DFQATT, CDR2 SNEGSKA (reference sequence). The CDR3 is 13 amino acids. V lost 0 bases and J lost 4, with 7 bases in between. CDR3 loop: CSAREDGYNEQFF. CDR3 DNA: TGCAGTGCTAGAGAGGACGGATACAATGAGCAGTTCTTC.

This rearrangement joins TRBV7-3 to TRBJ2-2; possibly TRBD2 for D (6 bases). V was pared by 2 bases and J by 4 bases, with 14 bases between. The CDR3 spans 16 residues. Germline loops: CDR1 SGHTA, CDR2 FQGTGA. The CDR3 loop is CASSLYGGVGTGELFF. CDR3 DNA sequence: TGTGCCAGCAGCTTATACGGGGGTGTGGGCACCGGGGAGCTGTTTTTT.

V and J are TRBV6-5 and TRBJ1-1, with D possibly TRBD1 on 5 matching bases. This CDR3 is built from 14 residues. Per germline, CDR1 MNHEY and CDR2 SVGAGI. Trimming removed 0 bases from V and 4 bases from J, with 9 bases in between. This CDR3 reads CASSYSGGPTEAFF. The CDR3 coding sequence is TGTGCCAGCAGTTACTCCGGGGGACCCACTGAAGCTTTCTTT.

The chain uses TRBV20-1 and TRBJ2-3; 12 nucleotides align to TRBD2. The germline gives CDR1 DFQATT, CDR2 SNEGSKA (reference sequence). The CDR3 covers 16 residues. V trimming: 1 base; J trimming: 5 bases; junction bases outside the gene matches: 7. The CDR3 region is CSARALAGGWRDTQYF. CDR3 in DNA: TGCAGTGCTAGAGCGCTAGCGGGAGGGTGGAGAGATACGCAGTATTTT.

This chain joins TRBV7-6 and TRBJ2-2, with D hard to call. Trimming removed 2 bases from V and 6 bases from J, with 13 bases in between. Looked up from germline, CDR1 is SGHVS and CDR2 is FNYEAQ. The CDR3 has 15 amino acids. CDR3 protein: CASSLSFDVSGELFF. CDR3 DNA: TGTGCCAGCAGCTTATCCTTCGACGTTTCCGGGGAGCTGTTTTTT.

By share, this clonotype ranks as hyperexpanded. Compared with germline, one end of the junction differs, possibly owing to a read error. The V and J genes are TRBV7-7 and TRBJ2-1; D is perhaps TRBD1 or TRBD2 (5 bases each). Germline CDR1 SSHAT, CDR2 FNYEAQ (reference sequence). CDR3 length equals 14 residues. CDR3: CASSLGGGSTEQFF. For the CDR3, the DNA is TGTGCTAGCAGCTTAGGTGGGGGTTCGACAGAGCAGTTCTTC.

Sample share makes this clonotype medium-sized. The chain has TRBV20-1 and TRBJ1-2, with 10 bases matching TRBD1. From germline, CDR1 is DFQATT and CDR2 SNEGSKA (reference sequence). V shed 5 bases and J 2 bases; nucleotides not matched to a gene: 2. The CDR3 runs to 13 residues. The CDR3 DNA sequence: TGCAGTGCTGGGGACAGGGGAAACTATGGCTACACCTTC. It codes for CSAGDRGNYGYTF.

The chain has TRBV9 and TRBJ2-3, with TRBD2 matching 12 bases. Germline values: CDR1 SGDLS, CDR2 YYNGEE. V gave up 3 bases and J gave up 2 bases; unmatched junction bases: 7. This CDR3 is 17 amino acids long. In DNA, the CDR3 is TGTGCCAGCAGCGCCAACCCTAGCGGGGGGGCCACAGATACGCAGTATTTT. Residues: CASSANPSGGATDTQYF. Filled out from reference TRBV9 and TRBJ2-3, the complete variable domain reads DSGVTQTPKHLITATGQRVTLRCSPRSGDLSVYWYQQSLDQGLQFLIQYYNGEERAKGNILERFSAQQFPDLHSELNLSSLELGDSALYFCASSANPSGGATDTQYFGPGTRLTVL.

This clonotype was seen more than once but under ten times. The chain is built from TRBV7-2 and TRBJ2-1; D call uncertain. The V end lost 3 bases, the J end lost 5 bases, and 5 bases lay between the germline ends. Germline V CDR1 and CDR2: SGHTA, FQGNSA. This CDR3 region has 12 residues. The CDR3 nucleotides read TGTGCCAGCAGCTTCATAAACAATGAGCAGTTCTTC. The encoded protein is CASSFINNEQFF.

The gene calls are TRBV6-1 and TRBJ2-6; D gene ambiguous. The CDR3 length is 13 residues. V lost 6 bases and J lost 1, with 4 bases in between. Germline CDR1 MNHNS, CDR2 SASEGT. The CDR3 bases are TGTGCCAGCAGGGAGTCTGGGGCCAACGTCCTGACTTTC. This translates into CASRESGANVLTF.

The V call is TRBV2, the J call TRBJ1-6; TRBD1 matches 9 bases. CDR3 size: 17 residues. The V and J ends lost 5 bases and 4 bases, in that order; junction bases with no gene match: 9. The germline gives CDR1 SNHLY, CDR2 FYNNEI. In DNA form, the CDR3 reads TGTGCCAGCAGTTTAGGACAGGGGCTGGCTTATAATTCACCCCTCCACTTT. Translated: CASSLGQGLAYNSPLHF.

V and J are TRBV5-4 and TRBJ2-7, with 7 nucleotides matching TRBD1. The V segment lost 3 bases and the J segment 4 bases; nucleotides outside the gene matches: 10. CDR3 length: 15 amino acids. The germline V gene has CDR1 SGHNT and CDR2 YYREEE (reference sequence). CDR3 in amino acids: CASSSRQGGGYEQYF. CDR3 DNA: TGTGCCAGCAGCTCCCGACAGGGTGGGGGTTACGAGCAGTACTTC. Full variable domain (remainder filled in from reference TRBV5-4 and TRBJ2-7): ETGVTQSPTHLIKTRGQQVTLRCSSQSGHNTVSWYQQALGQGPQFIFQYYREEENGRGNFPPRFSGLQFPNYSSELNVNALELDDSALYLCASSSRQGGGYEQYFGPGTRLTVT.

The V gene is TRBV19, the J gene TRBJ1-2, with TRBD1 as a possible D gene (5 bases). Germline V gene lookup returns CDR1 LNHDA and CDR2 SQIVND (reference sequence). Trimming stripped 7 bases from V and 0 bases from J, with 18 bases between. This CDR3 has 16 residues. In DNA form, the CDR3 reads TGTGCCAGTAAACTTGGCTGGGGGATAACTAACTATGGCTACACCTTC. Its protein product is CASKLGWGITNYGYTF.

V usage is TRBV4-3 and J usage is TRBJ1-2; D gene uncertain. This CDR3 is 16 amino acids long. Trimming stripped 0 bases from V and 4 bases from J, with 15 bases between. Looked up from germline, CDR1 is LGHNA and CDR2 is YSLEER. CDR3 sequence (DNA): TGCGCCAGCAGCCAAGAGATCGTTTGGGGTCCCTATGGCTACACCTTC. Amino acid sequence: CASSQEIVWGPYGYTF.

The chain carries TRBV7-3 and TRBJ2-3, with 7 bases lining up with TRBD2. Trimming cost V 1 base and J 5 bases; bases outside gene matches: 9. The CDR3 extends over 16 amino acids. The germline CDR1 and CDR2 sequences are SGHTA and FQGTGA. The CDR3 loop is CASSLSGAGAGDTQYF. In nucleotides, the CDR3 is TGTGCCAGCAGCTTAAGTGGGGCGGGAGCAGGAGATACGCAGTATTTT.

J is TRBJ2-2 and V is TRBV5-6; D not certain. The ends were cut back, 2 bases at V and 4 bases at J, with 0 bases in the middle. This CDR3 has 11 amino acids. Germline CDR1 and CDR2: SGHDT and YYEEEE. CDR3 amino acids: CASSFTGELFF. The CDR3 coding sequence is TGTGCCAGCAGCTTCACCGGGGAGCTGTTTTTT.

The chain uses TRBV5-1 and TRBJ1-2; D might be TRBD1 (5 bases). With 2 bases removed from V and 4 bases from J, the gap between germline ends came to 15 bases. This CDR3 has 15 amino acids. In germline, CDR1 is SGHRS, CDR2 YFSETQ. CDR3 loop: CASSLSGAAGYGYTF. DNA for the CDR3: TGCGCCAGCAGCTTAAGTGGGGCTGCGGGCTATGGCTACACCTTC.

The chain joins TRBV6-1 to TRBJ1-2, with TRBD1 matching 9 bases. The CDR3 is made up of 14 amino acids. With 2 bases clipped from V and 4 bases from J, the junction kept 2 bases outside the gene matches. Germline V gives CDR1 MNHNS, CDR2 SASEGT. The CDR3 DNA is TGTGCCAGCAGTGAAACAGGGGGCGGCTATGGCTACACCTTC. Translated: CASSETGGGYGYTF.

Sample share makes this clonotype medium-sized. Written as DNA, the CDR3 is TGTGCCTGGAGTGTAGGGGGGGCAGATACGCAGTATTTT. It encodes CAWSVGGADTQYF. The gene calls are TRBV30 and TRBJ2-3, with a weak D call TRBD2 (7 bases). The V gene's germline CDR1 is GTSNPN and CDR2 SVGIG (reference sequence). The CDR3 loop spans 13 amino acids. V was pared by 0 bases and J by 4 bases, with 8 bases between.

The table lists this clonotype with a few counts. The chain uses TRBV7-2 and TRBJ2-1; possibly TRBD2 for D (5 bases). CDR1 is SGHTA, CDR2 FQGNSA, per germline. The V and J ends lost 5 bases and 7 bases respectively, with 18 bases between them. The CDR3 totals 15 residues. The CDR3 bases are TGTGCCAGCAGCCGCATGGGTCTAGCAGAGAATGAGCAGTTCTTC. Translated, it gives CASSRMGLAENEQFF.

The sample holds a few counts of this clonotype. The gene calls are TRBV6-1 and TRBJ1-5; 9 positions agree with TRBD1. The trim removed 5 bases at V and 5 bases at J, leaving 1 base unmatched. Germline V CDR1 and CDR2: MNHNS, SASEGT. CDR3 length: 13 amino acids. CDR3 in DNA: TGTGCCAGCAGTAGGGACAGGGATCAGCCCCAGCATTTT. Translating gives CASSRDRDQPQHF.